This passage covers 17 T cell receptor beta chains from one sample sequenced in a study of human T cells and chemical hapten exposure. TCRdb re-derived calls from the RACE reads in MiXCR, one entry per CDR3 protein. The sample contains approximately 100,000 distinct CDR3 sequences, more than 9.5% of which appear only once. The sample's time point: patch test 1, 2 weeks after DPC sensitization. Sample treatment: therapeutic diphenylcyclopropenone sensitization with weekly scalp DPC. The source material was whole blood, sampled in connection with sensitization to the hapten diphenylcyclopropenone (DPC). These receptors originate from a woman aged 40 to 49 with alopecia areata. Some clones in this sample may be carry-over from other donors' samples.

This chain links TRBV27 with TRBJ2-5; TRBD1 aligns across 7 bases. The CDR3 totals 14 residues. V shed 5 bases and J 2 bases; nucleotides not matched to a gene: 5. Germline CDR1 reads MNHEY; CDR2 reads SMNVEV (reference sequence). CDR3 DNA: TGTGCCAGCAGTCCGACAGGGAATCAAGAGACCCAGTACTTC. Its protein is CASSPTGNQETQYF.

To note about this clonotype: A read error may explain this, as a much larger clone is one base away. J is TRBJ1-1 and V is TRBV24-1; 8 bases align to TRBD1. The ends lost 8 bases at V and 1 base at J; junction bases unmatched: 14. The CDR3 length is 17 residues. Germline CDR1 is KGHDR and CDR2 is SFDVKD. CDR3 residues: CATTVIGPGQENTEAFF. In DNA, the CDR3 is TGTGCCACCACCGTCATCGGTCCGGGACAGGAGAACACTGAAGCTTTCTTT.

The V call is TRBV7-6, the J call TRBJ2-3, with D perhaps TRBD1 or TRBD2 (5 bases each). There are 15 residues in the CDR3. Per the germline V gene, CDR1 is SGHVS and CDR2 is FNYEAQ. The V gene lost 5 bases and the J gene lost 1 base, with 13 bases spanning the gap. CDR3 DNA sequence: TGTGCCAGCAGCCCGGGACCAGCGGGCACAGATACGCAGTATTTT. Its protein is CASSPGPAGTDTQYF. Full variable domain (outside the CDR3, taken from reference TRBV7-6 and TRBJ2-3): GAGVSQSPRYKVTKRGQDVALRCDPISGHVSLYWYRQALGQGPEFLTYFNYEAQQDKSGLPNDRFSAERPEGSISTLTIQRTEQRDSAMYRCASSPGPAGTDTQYFGPGTRLTVL.

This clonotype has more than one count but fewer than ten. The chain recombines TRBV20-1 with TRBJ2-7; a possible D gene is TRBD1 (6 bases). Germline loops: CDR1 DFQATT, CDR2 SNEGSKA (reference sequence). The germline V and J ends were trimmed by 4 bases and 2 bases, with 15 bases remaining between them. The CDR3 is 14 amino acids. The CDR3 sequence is CSATEDSHAYEQYF. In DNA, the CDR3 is TGCAGTGCTACAGAGGACAGCCATGCCTACGAGCAGTACTTC.

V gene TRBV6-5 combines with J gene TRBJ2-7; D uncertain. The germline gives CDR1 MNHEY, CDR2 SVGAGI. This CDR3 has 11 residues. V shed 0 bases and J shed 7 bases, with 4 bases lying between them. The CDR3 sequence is CASSYSFEQYF. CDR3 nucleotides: TGTGCCAGCAGTTACTCCTTTGAGCAGTACTTC.

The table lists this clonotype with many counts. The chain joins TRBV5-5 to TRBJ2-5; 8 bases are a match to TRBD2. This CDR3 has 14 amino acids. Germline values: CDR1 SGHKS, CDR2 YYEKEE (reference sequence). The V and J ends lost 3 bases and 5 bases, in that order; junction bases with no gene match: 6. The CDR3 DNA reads TGTGCCAGCAGCTCAGCGGGGGCCCAGGAGACCCAGTACTTC. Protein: CASSSAGAQETQYF.

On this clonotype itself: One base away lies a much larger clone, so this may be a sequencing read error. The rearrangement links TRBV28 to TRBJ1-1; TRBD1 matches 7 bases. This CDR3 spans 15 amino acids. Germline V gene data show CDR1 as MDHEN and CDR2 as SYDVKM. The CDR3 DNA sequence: TGTGCCAGCAGTGTGGCAGGGGGAGGTAGCACTGTAGCTTTCTTT. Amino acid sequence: CASSVAGGGSTVAFF.

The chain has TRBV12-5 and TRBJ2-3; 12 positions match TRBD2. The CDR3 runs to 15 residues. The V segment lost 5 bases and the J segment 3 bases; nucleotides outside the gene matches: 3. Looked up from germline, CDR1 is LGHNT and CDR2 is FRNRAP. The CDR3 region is CASGPTSGRTDTQYF. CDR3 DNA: TGTGCTAGTGGTCCCACTAGCGGGAGGACAGATACGCAGTATTTT.

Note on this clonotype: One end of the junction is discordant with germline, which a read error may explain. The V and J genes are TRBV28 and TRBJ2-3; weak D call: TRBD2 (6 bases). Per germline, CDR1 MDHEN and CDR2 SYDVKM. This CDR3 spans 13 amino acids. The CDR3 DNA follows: TGTGCCAGCAGTTTGCTAGCGACAGATACGCTGTATTTT. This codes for CASSLLATDTLYF.

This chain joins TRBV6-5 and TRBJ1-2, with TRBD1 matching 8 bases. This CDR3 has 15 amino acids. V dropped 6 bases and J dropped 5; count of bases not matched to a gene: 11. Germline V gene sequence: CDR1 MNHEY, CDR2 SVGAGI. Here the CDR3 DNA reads TGTGCCAGCAGCGGAAGGGACAGGAAGGGGTATGGCTACACCTTC. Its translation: CASSGRDRKGYGYTF.

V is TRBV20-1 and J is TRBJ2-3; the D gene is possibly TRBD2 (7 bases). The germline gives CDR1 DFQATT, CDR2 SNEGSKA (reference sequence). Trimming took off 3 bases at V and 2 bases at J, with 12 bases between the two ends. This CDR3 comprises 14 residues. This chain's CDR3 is CSASRGGPTDTQYF. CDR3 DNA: TGCAGTGCTAGTCGCGGGGGCCCCACAGATACGCAGTATTTT.

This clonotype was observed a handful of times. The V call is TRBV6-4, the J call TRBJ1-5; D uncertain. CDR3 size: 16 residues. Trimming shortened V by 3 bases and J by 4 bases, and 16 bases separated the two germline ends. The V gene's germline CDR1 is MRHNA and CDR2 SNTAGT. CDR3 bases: TGTGCCAGCAGTGAGAATGGCGGAGTTGGAAATCAGCCCCAGCATTTT. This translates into CASSENGGVGNQPQHF.

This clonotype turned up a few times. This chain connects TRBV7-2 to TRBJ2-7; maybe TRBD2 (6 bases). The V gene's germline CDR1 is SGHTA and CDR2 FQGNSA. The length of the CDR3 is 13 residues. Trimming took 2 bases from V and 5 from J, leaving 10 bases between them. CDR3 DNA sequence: TGTGCCAGCAGCTTACCGACTAGGAACGAGCAGTACTTC. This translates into CASSLPTRNEQYF. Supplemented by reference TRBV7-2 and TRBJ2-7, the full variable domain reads GAGVSQSPSNKVTEKGKDVELRCDPISGHTALYWYRQSLGQGLEFLIYFQGNSAPDKSGLPSDRFSAERTGGSVSTLTIQRTQQEDSAVYLCASSLPTRNEQYFGPGTRLTVT.

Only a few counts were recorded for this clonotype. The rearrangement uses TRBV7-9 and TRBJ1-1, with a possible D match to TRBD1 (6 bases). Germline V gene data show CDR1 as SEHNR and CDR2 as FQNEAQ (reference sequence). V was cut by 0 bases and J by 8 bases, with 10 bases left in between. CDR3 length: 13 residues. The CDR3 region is CASSLAGGDEAFF. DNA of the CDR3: TGTGCCAGCAGCTTAGCAGGGGGTGACGAAGCTTTCTTT.

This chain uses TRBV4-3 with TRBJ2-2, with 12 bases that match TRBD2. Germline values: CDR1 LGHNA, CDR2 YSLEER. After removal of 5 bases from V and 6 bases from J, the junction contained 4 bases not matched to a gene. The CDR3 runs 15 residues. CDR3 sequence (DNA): TGCGCCAGCAGCACCCTAGCGGGAGGGGCCGGGGAGCTGTTTTTT. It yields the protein CASSTLAGGAGELFF.

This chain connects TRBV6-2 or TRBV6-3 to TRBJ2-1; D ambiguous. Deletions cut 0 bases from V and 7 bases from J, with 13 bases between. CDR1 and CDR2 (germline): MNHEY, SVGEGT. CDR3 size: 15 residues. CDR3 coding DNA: TGTGCCAGCAGTTACTCGTCAACTTTCTTAAATGAGCAGTTCTTC. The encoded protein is CASSYSSTFLNEQFF.

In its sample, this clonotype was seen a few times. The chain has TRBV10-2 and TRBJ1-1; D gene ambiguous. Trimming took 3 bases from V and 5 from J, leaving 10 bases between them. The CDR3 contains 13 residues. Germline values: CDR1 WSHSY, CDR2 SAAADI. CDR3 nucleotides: TGCGCCAGCAGTGATTCTCCCGGGACTGAAGCTTTCTTT. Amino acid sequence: CASSDSPGTEAFF.